The 18 T cell receptor beta chains below were found in one sample sequenced in a study of identical twins. TCRdb reanalysed the 5' RACE reads using MiXCR and keeps one entry per CDR3 protein. The repertoire holds about 220,000 distinct CDR3 sequences, approximately 5.9% seen once, with roughly 15% in the top ten. This sample also belongs to another study, concerning T cells expressing NK-cell markers.

Sequencing was performed on CD8+ T cells sorted from blood. The receptors here all came from a young woman in good health.

This clonotype has a handful of counts. This chain joins TRBV7-6 and TRBJ1-1; D remains ambiguous. CDR1 is SGHVS, CDR2 FNYEAQ, per germline. V lost 1 base and J 1 base, leaving 10 bases between the germline ends. This CDR3 has 15 amino acids. CDR3 in DNA: TGTGCCAGCAGCTTAGTTGACAACCGGAACACTGAAGCTTTCTTT. This gives the protein CASSLVDNRNTEAFF.

This clonotype was seen at least ten times. The chain is built from TRBV25-1 and TRBJ2-5, with TRBD2 as a possible D gene (6 bases). With 3 bases removed from V and 4 bases from J, the gap between germline ends came to 15 bases. Germline V gives CDR1 MGHDK, CDR2 SYGVNS. This CDR3 region has 15 residues. In DNA form, the CDR3 reads TGTGCCAGCAGTGACCGGAGGGCTTTTGGAGAGACCCAGTACTTC. The encoded protein is CASSDRRAFGETQYF.

J is TRBJ2-7 and V is TRBV5-1, with D tentatively TRBD2 (6 bases). CDR1 is SGHRS, CDR2 YFSETQ, per germline. The CDR3 extends over 16 amino acids. Between the trimmed V and J ends, which lost 4 bases and 2 bases, there was a span of 19 bases. The CDR3 sequence is CASSPPAGLDPYEQYF. DNA for the CDR3: TGCGCCAGCAGCCCCCCCGCGGGGTTGGATCCCTACGAGCAGTACTTC.

Only a few counts were recorded for this clonotype. The chain recombines TRBV30 with TRBJ1-5; no definite D call. The CDR3 has 13 amino acids. The germline V gene encodes CDR1 GTSNPN and CDR2 SVGIG (reference sequence). Trimming left V 4 bases short and J 4 bases short, with 11 bases between. CDR3 sequence reads: CAWTLDGNQPQHF. CDR3 nucleotides: TGTGCCTGGACCCTGGACGGTAATCAGCCCCAGCATTTT.

In this sample, this clonotype turned up a few times. The gene calls are TRBV27 and TRBJ1-1, with D possibly TRBD1 on 6 matching bases. Germline V gene data show CDR1 as MNHEY and CDR2 as SMNVEV (reference sequence). The V and J ends lost 6 bases and 4 bases respectively, with 15 bases between them. There are 14 residues in the CDR3. This CDR3 reads CASRQGLVVTEAFF. CDR3 DNA: TGTGCCAGCAGACAGGGTCTCGTGGTCACTGAAGCTTTCTTT.

The chain carries TRBV15 and TRBJ2-7; perhaps TRBD1 as D (5 bases). Germline CDR1 is LNHNV and CDR2 is YYDKDF (reference sequence). This CDR3 contains 14 residues. V was shortened by 4 bases and J by 2 bases, with 12 bases between the two germline ends. In DNA form, the CDR3 reads TGTGCCACCAGCACGACAGAGAGGACCTACGAGCAGTACTTC. Translated, it gives CATSTTERTYEQYF.

The chain combines TRBV9 with TRBJ2-2; D is ambiguous. Germline lookup yields CDR1 SGDLS and CDR2 YYNGEE. The CDR3 runs to 11 residues. The V gene lost 6 bases and the J gene lost 3 bases, with 3 bases spanning the gap. CDR3 sequence: CASKDTGELFF. CDR3 bases: TGTGCCAGCAAGGACACCGGGGAGCTGTTTTTT.

This clonotype was seen a few times. Sequence at one end of the junction differs from germline and may be a read error. The V and J genes are TRBV7-7 and TRBJ2-2, with D possibly TRBD1 on 6 matching bases. The CDR3 is made up of 17 amino acids. Germline values: CDR1 SSHAT, CDR2 FNYEAQ (reference sequence). The CDR3 nucleotides are TGTGCTAGCAGCTTAAGTCTTTTGGACAGCAACACCGGGGAGCTGTTTTTT. Translated: CASSLSLLDSNTGELFF.

This chain links TRBV5-5 with TRBJ2-7; tentatively, D is TRBD1 or TRBD2 (5 bases each). Trimming removed 1 base from V and 4 bases from J, with 18 bases in between. Per the germline V gene, CDR1 is SGHKS and CDR2 is YYEKEE (reference sequence). The CDR3 is made up of 16 amino acids. The CDR3 spells CASSLRDPGSSYEQYF. The CDR3 DNA reads as TGTGCCAGCAGCTTGAGGGACCCAGGGAGTTCATACGAGCAGTACTTC.

This clonotype appeared many times. The chain is built from TRBV18 and TRBJ1-1, with a weak D call TRBD1 (5 bases). CDR1 is KGHSH and CDR2 is LQKENI in the germline V gene. V lost 3 bases and J lost 4, with 12 bases in between. This CDR3 contains 14 residues. This CDR3 reads CASSPPGLGTEAFF. The DNA of the CDR3 is TGTGCCAGCTCACCTCCGGGACTTGGCACTGAAGCTTTCTTT. The full variable domain, its missing parts supplied by reference TRBV18 and TRBJ1-1, is NAGVMQNPRHLVRRRGQEARLRCSPMKGHSHVYWYRQLPEEGLKFMVYLQKENIIDESGMPKERFSAEFPKEGPSILRIQQVVRGDSAAYFCASSPPGLGTEAFFGQGTRLTVV.

This clonotype was seen many times. The V gene is TRBV27, the J gene TRBJ1-2, with D unresolved. V was shortened by 5 bases and J by 7 bases, with 14 bases between the two germline ends. The CDR3 extends over 13 amino acids. Germline V gene data show CDR1 as MNHEY and CDR2 as SMNVEV (reference sequence). This chain's CDR3 is CASSHRSWRGYTF. The CDR3 region has the DNA TGTGCCAGCAGTCATCGAAGTTGGCGTGGCTACACCTTC.

This clonotype has just a few counts. The genes are TRBV7-6 and TRBJ1-5, with 8 nucleotides matching TRBD1. The CDR3 sequence is 14 residues long. Trimming cost V 6 bases and J 4 bases; bases outside gene matches: 5. Germline CDR1 SGHVS, CDR2 FNYEAQ. Written as DNA, the CDR3 is TGTGCCAGCAGTCGTACAGGGGGGAATCAGCCCCAGCATTTT. Translation: CASSRTGGNQPQHF. The full variable domain, in which reference TRBV7-6 and TRBJ1-5 provide the parts outside the CDR3, is GAGVSQSPRYKVTKRGQDVALRCDPISGHVSLYWYRQALGQGPEFLTYFNYEAQQDKSGLPNDRFSAERPEGSISTLTIQRTEQRDSAMYRCASSRTGGNQPQHFGDGTRLSIL.

This chain connects TRBV29-1 to TRBJ2-3, with D possibly matching TRBD1 (6 bases). The CDR3 has 14 residues. Between the trimmed V and J ends, which lost 6 bases and 5 bases, there was a span of 18 bases. CDR1 is SQVTM and CDR2 is ANQGSEA in the germline V gene. This CDR3 reads CSVPLGAGIDTQYF. CDR3 DNA sequence: TGCAGCGTACCCCTGGGGGCAGGAATAGATACGCAGTATTTT.

This clonotype was seen at least ten times. This rearrangement joins TRBV14 to TRBJ2-1, with D uncertain. V was pared by 1 base and J by 2 bases, with 3 bases between. Germline V gene data show CDR1 as SGHDN and CDR2 as FVKESK. The CDR3 length is 13 residues. The CDR3 loop reads CASSQGTYNEQFF. The CDR3 nucleotides are TGTGCCAGCAGCCAAGGAACCTACAATGAGCAGTTCTTC.

This clonotype was detected ten times or more. This chain links TRBV5-5 with TRBJ1-6; D is unclear. Germline V gives CDR1 SGHKS, CDR2 YYEKEE (reference sequence). V was clipped by 4 bases and J by 7 bases, with 18 bases between them. This CDR3 has 16 residues. The CDR3 DNA reads as TGTGCCAGCAGCGCGGTGGGGTATAACAGAAATTCACCCCTCCACTTT. Translation: CASSAVGYNRNSPLHF.

This clonotype occurred many times. The chain uses TRBV12-3 or TRBV12-4 and TRBJ1-1; D ambiguous. V was pared by 4 bases and J by 4 bases, with 10 bases between. This CDR3 is built from 13 residues. This chain's CDR3 is CASSSPGGTEAFF. The CDR3 region has the DNA TGTGCCAGCAGTTCCCCCGGCGGCACTGAAGCTTTCTTT.

This clonotype was picked up a small number of times. This rearrangement joins TRBV12-3 or TRBV12-4 to TRBJ2-5; no clear D gene. Between the trimmed V and J ends, which lost 1 base and 7 bases, there was a span of 19 bases. This CDR3 contains 16 residues. This CDR3 is CASSLVSVTLDGTQYF. DNA of the CDR3: TGTGCCAGCAGTTTAGTGTCCGTGACACTGGACGGGACCCAGTACTTC.

The rearrangement links TRBV19 to TRBJ2-7; D possibly corresponds to TRBD2 (5 bases). Per germline, CDR1 LNHDA and CDR2 SQIVND (reference sequence). This CDR3 comprises 14 residues. Trimming took 3 bases from V and 1 from J, leaving 10 bases between them. Here the CDR3 reads CASSIRERSYEQYF. The CDR3 coding sequence is TGTGCCAGTAGTATCCGGGAAAGGTCCTACGAGCAGTACTTC. The full variable domain, rest sourced from reference TRBV19 and TRBJ2-7, is DGGITQSPKYLFRKEGQNVTLSCEQNLNHDAMYWYRQDPGQGLRLIYYSQIVNDFQKGDIAEGYSVSREKKESFPLTVTSAQKNPTAFYLCASSIRERSYEQYFGPGTRLTVT.